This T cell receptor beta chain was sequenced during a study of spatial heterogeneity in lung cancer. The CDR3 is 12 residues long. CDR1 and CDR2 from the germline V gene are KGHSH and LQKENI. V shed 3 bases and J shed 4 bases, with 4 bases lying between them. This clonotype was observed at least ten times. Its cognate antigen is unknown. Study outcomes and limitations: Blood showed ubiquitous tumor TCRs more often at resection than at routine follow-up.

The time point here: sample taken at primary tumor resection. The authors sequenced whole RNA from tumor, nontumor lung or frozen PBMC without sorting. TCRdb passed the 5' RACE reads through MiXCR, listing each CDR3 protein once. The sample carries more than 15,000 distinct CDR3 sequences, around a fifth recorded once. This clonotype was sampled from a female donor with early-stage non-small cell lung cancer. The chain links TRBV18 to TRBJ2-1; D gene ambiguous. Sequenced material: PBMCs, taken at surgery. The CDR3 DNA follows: TGTGCCAGCTCACCCGGGTACAATGAGCAGTTCTTC. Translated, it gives CASSPGYNEQFF.